One and the same sample provided the 32 T cell receptor beta chains below, sequenced in a study of T cell responses to AZD1222 COVID-19 vaccine. The repertoire was sequenced with immunoSEQ multiplex PCR; TCRdb's copy has only in-frame clones and lacks some. This sample yields under 120,000 clones, of which about 95% are seen a single time; approximately 2.2% belongs to the top ten. The starting material was peripheral blood, obtained on day 0 of AZD1222 vaccination. The source of these receptors is an adult in good health.

V is TRBV29-1 and J is TRBJ2-1; TRBD1 aligns across 8 bases. The CDR3 is made up of 14 amino acids. CDR1 is SQVTM and CDR2 is ANQGSEA in the germline V gene. Unmatched junction bases numbered 7, after V lost 2 bases and J lost 7 bases. The DNA of the CDR3 is TGCAGCGTTGAACATTCAGGGGGCTTTAATGAGCAGTTCTTC. The encoded protein is CSVEHSGGFNEQFF.

V usage is TRBV11-2 and J usage is TRBJ2-5, with D perhaps TRBD1 (5 bases). This CDR3 has 13 residues. From germline, CDR1 is SGHAT and CDR2 FQNNGV. V was cut by 3 bases and J by 2 bases, with 7 bases left in between. The chain's CDR3 is CASSFSGQETQYF. CDR3 nucleotide sequence: TGTGCCAGCAGCTTTTCAGGGCAAGAGACCCAGTACTTC. The full variable domain, in which reference TRBV11-2 and TRBJ2-5 provide the parts outside the CDR3, is EAGVAQSPRYKIIEKRQSVAFWCNPISGHATLYWYQQILGQGPKLLIQFQNNGVVDDSQLPKDRFSAERLKGVDSTLKIQPAKLEDSAVYLCASSFSGQETQYFGPGTRLLVL.

V usage is TRBV7-9 and J usage is TRBJ1-5; no clear D gene. Germline V gene data show CDR1 as SEHNR and CDR2 as FQNEAQ (reference sequence). The CDR3 sequence is 12 residues long. The germline V and J ends were trimmed by 1 base and 7 bases, with 5 bases remaining between them. This CDR3 is CASSLGGQPQHF. DNA for the CDR3: TGTGCCAGCAGCTTAGGTGGACAGCCCCAGCATTTT.

The chain employs TRBV28 and TRBJ2-3; 7 bases fit TRBD1. With V trimmed by 5 bases and J by 1 base, 6 bases remained unmatched. Germline lookup yields CDR1 MDHEN and CDR2 SYDVKM. This CDR3 comprises 15 residues. The CDR3 loop is CASSGAGTGTDTQYF. CDR3 nucleotides: TGTGCCAGCAGTGGAGCCGGGACAGGCACAGATACGCAGTATTTT.

With regard to this clone: At one of its ends the junction is not consistent with the germline gene, which may arise from a read error. The V and J genes are TRBV15 and TRBJ1-4; D is possibly TRBD1 (5 bases). Germline values: CDR1 LNHNV, CDR2 YYDKDF (reference sequence). CDR3 length: 13 amino acids. CDR3 protein: CATSRGPKEKLFF. CDR3 DNA sequence: TGTGCCACCAGCAGGGGGCCTAAGGAAAAACTGTTTTTT.

This chain joins TRBV9 and TRBJ1-1; no firm D call. Trimming removed 4 bases at V and 6 bases at J, with 19 bases between. CDR1 is SGDLS, CDR2 YYNGEE, per germline. The CDR3 totals 15 residues. The CDR3 reads CASSTKANPSAEAFF. CDR3 DNA sequence: TGTGCCAGCAGCACAAAAGCTAACCCATCAGCTGAAGCTTTCTTT.

V gene TRBV27 combines with J gene TRBJ2-7; 7 bases line up with TRBD1. The CDR3 has 14 residues. After removal of 5 bases from V and 4 bases from J, the junction contained 8 bases not matched to a gene. Germline CDR1 reads MNHEY; CDR2 reads SMNVEV (reference sequence). CDR3 in amino acids: CASSPADREYEQYF. CDR3 bases: TGTGCCAGCAGTCCCGCAGACAGGGAGTACGAGCAGTACTTC.

The rearrangement joins TRBV18 to TRBJ1-1, with D tentatively TRBD1 (6 bases). Per the germline V gene, CDR1 is KGHSH and CDR2 is LQKENI. CDR3 length: 15 residues. V was shortened by 0 bases and J by 1 base, with 9 bases between the two germline ends. CDR3 protein: CASSPPQGTNTEAFF. DNA for the CDR3: TGTGCCAGCTCACCACCTCAGGGGACGAACACTGAAGCTTTCTTT.

The genes are TRBV6-4 and TRBJ2-6, with no clear D. With 6 bases removed from V and 1 base from J, the gap between germline ends came to 13 bases. Germline V gene lookup returns CDR1 MRHNA and CDR2 SNTAGT. The CDR3 is made up of 16 amino acids. The CDR3 reads CASSAVTLSGANVLTF. CDR3 DNA sequence: TGTGCCAGCAGCGCAGTTACTTTATCTGGGGCCAACGTCCTGACTTTC.

This chain connects TRBV11-2 to TRBJ2-6, with TRBD1 as a possible D gene (5 bases). V was pared by 7 bases and J by 0 bases, with 10 bases between. CDR1 is SGHAT and CDR2 is FQNNGV in the germline V gene. The CDR3 consists of 15 residues. CDR3 in amino acids: CASNADSSGANVLTF. CDR3 DNA sequence: TGTGCCAGCAACGCCGACAGCTCTGGGGCCAACGTCCTGACTTTC. The full variable domain, rest sourced from reference TRBV11-2 and TRBJ2-6, is EAGVAQSPRYKIIEKRQSVAFWCNPISGHATLYWYQQILGQGPKLLIQFQNNGVVDDSQLPKDRFSAERLKGVDSTLKIQPAKLEDSAVYLCASNADSSGANVLTFGAGSRLTVL.

The chain has TRBV5-1 and TRBJ1-1, with no clear D. The V end was cut by 0 bases, the J end by 3 bases, with 18 bases between. Germline-derived CDR1 and CDR2 are SGHRS and YFSETQ. This CDR3 spans 17 amino acids. CDR3 protein: CASSLAGTRAAYTEAFF. The CDR3 region has the DNA TGCGCCAGCAGCTTGGCGGGAACAAGGGCAGCGTACACTGAAGCTTTCTTT.

V is TRBV6-5 and J is TRBJ1-6; D is uncertain. CDR3 length equals 15 residues. V was pared by 7 bases and J by 7 bases, with 17 bases between. Germline CDR1 reads MNHEY; CDR2 reads SVGAGI. The CDR3 is CASNPLGRANSPLHF. CDR3 in DNA: TGTGCCAGCAACCCACTCGGCAGAGCCAATTCACCCCTCCACTTT.

The chain has TRBV2 and TRBJ1-2, with D perhaps TRBD1 (6 bases). Between the trimmed V and J ends, which lost 6 bases and 1 base, there was a span of 12 bases. CDR3 length: 14 amino acids. Per the germline V gene, CDR1 is SNHLY and CDR2 is FYNNEI. The CDR3 sequence is CASSPTGNNYGYTF. DNA of the CDR3: TGTGCCAGCAGCCCGACAGGAAATAACTATGGCTACACCTTC.

This chain links TRBV27 with TRBJ1-4, with D hard to call. The CDR3 has 13 residues. Deletions cut 0 bases from V and 8 bases from J, with 7 bases between. Germline lookup yields CDR1 MNHEY and CDR2 SMNVEV (reference sequence). CDR3 sequence: CASSLSYREKLFF. DNA for the CDR3: TGTGCCAGCAGTTTATCCTATCGGGAAAAACTGTTTTTT. Drawing the rest from reference TRBV27 and TRBJ1-4, the complete variable domain is EAQVTQNPRYLITVTGKKLTVTCSQNMNHEYMSWYRQDPGLGLRQIYYSMNVEVTDKGDVPEGYKVSRKEKRNFPLILESPSPNQTSLYFCASSLSYREKLFFGSGTQLSVL.

The rearrangement joins TRBV15 to TRBJ1-1; 7 bases fit TRBD1. The CDR3 consists of 18 residues. Germline values: CDR1 LNHNV, CDR2 YYDKDF (reference sequence). V lost 0 bases, J lost 1 base, and 11 bases stayed unmatched. As DNA, the CDR3 is TGTGCCACCAGCAGAGAGGGCCCCTTGGGACAGCAGAACACTGAAGCTTTCTTT. Protein product: CATSREGPLGQQNTEAFF.

The chain links TRBV29-1 to TRBJ1-2; D is ambiguous. V gave up 7 bases and J gave up 5 bases, with 17 bases separating them. Per germline, CDR1 SQVTM and CDR2 ANQGSEA. This CDR3 has 13 residues. CDR3 loop: CSAVKRGIYGYTF. CDR3 in DNA: TGCAGCGCCGTAAAAAGAGGCATTTATGGCTACACCTTC.

The rearrangement links TRBV7-8 to TRBJ1-1, with D possibly TRBD1 on 6 matching bases. Germline assignment: CDR1 SGHVS and CDR2 FQNEAQ. Trimming removed 0 bases from V and 2 bases from J, with 7 bases in between. CDR3 size: 14 residues. CDR3 loop: CASSLAGANTEAFF. CDR3 DNA: TGTGCCAGCAGCTTAGCGGGGGCTAACACTGAAGCTTTCTTT.

This clone occurred once. V usage is TRBV19 and J usage is TRBJ1-1; tentative D call: TRBD1 (5 bases). V lost 5 bases to trimming and J lost 2 bases, with 15 bases between them. CDR1 LNHDA and CDR2 SQIVND come from the germline V gene (reference sequence). The CDR3 totals 15 residues. The DNA of the CDR3 is TGTGCCAGTAGTGTAGCGGGGGGAGCAAACACTGAAGCTTTCTTT. It specifies CASSVAGGANTEAFF.

This chain joins TRBV20-1 and TRBJ1-1; D gene ambiguous. Germline V gene sequence: CDR1 DFQATT, CDR2 SNEGSKA (reference sequence). With 0 bases removed from V and 6 bases from J, the gap between germline ends came to 5 bases. This CDR3 region has 11 residues. CDR3 bases: TGCAGTGCTAGAGATCTAGCTGAAGCTTTCTTT. It encodes CSARDLAEAFF.

This chain connects TRBV15 to TRBJ2-3, with TRBD1 as a possible D gene (5 bases). This CDR3 comprises 16 residues. Trimming shortened V by 0 bases and J by 4 bases, and 14 bases separated the two germline ends. Germline assignment: CDR1 LNHNV and CDR2 YYDKDF (reference sequence). As DNA, the CDR3 is TGTGCCACCAGCAGAGATCTTCAGGGTGTGGCAGATACGCAGTATTTT. It encodes CATSRDLQGVADTQYF.

The chain combines TRBV28 with TRBJ1-2; no definite D call. Looked up from germline, CDR1 is MDHEN and CDR2 is SYDVKM. The CDR3 extends over 14 amino acids. V lost 6 bases and J 4 bases, leaving 15 bases between the germline ends. For the CDR3, the DNA is TGTGCCAGCAGGCAACCGGGATTTCTCTATGGCTACACCTTC. It encodes CASRQPGFLYGYTF.

The chain employs TRBV15 and TRBJ2-7, with D maybe TRBD2 (7 bases). The V and J ends lost 1 base and 0 bases respectively, with 22 bases between them. This CDR3 is 19 amino acids long. Germline assignment: CDR1 LNHNV and CDR2 YYDKDF (reference sequence). The CDR3 nucleotides are TGTGCCACCAGCAGAGGTGTCGGGGGGCTGCCCGAGAGCTCCTACGAGCAGTACTTC. It translates to CATSRGVGGLPESSYEQYF.

The chain links TRBV7-8 to TRBJ2-7, with a possible D match to TRBD2 (6 bases). Germline loops: CDR1 SGHVS, CDR2 FQNEAQ. Trimming cost V 1 base and J 3 bases, with 19 bases left between them. CDR3 length: 17 amino acids. The CDR3 DNA reads TGTGCCAGCAGCTTAGAATCTGGAGGGGTTATCCACTACGAGCAGTACTTC. Its translation is CASSLESGGVIHYEQYF.

The V and J genes are TRBV7-9 and TRBJ2-5; D is unresolved. The germline V and J ends were trimmed by 5 bases and 5 bases, with 15 bases remaining between them. CDR3 length: 14 residues. Germline CDR1 and CDR2: SEHNR and FQNEAQ (reference sequence). CDR3 DNA sequence: TGTGCCAGCAGCCCTACTACCTCCGGGGAGACCCAGTACTTC. Protein product: CASSPTTSGETQYF.

This clone was detected once. The rearrangement joins TRBV13 to TRBJ2-3; perhaps TRBD1 as D (5 bases). There are 16 residues in the CDR3. V gave up 3 bases and J gave up 2 bases, with 15 bases separating them. Germline loops: CDR1 PRHDT, CDR2 FYEKMQ (reference sequence). The CDR3 DNA sequence: TGTGCCAGCAGCTTGGCTAAGGGGTTCCCCACAGATACGCAGTATTTT. Amino acids: CASSLAKGFPTDTQYF.

The chain joins TRBV19 to TRBJ2-1; 7 bases fit TRBD2. The V gene end was trimmed by 7 bases and the J gene end by 2 bases; junction bases not matched to a gene: 8. Germline CDR1 LNHDA, CDR2 SQIVND (reference sequence). This CDR3 has 15 residues. This CDR3 is CASIGASGAYNEQFF. The CDR3 bases are TGTGCCAGTATAGGAGCTAGCGGTGCCTACAATGAGCAGTTCTTC.

The V and J genes are TRBV15 and TRBJ2-2; TRBD2 might be the D (5 bases). Germline CDR1 LNHNV, CDR2 YYDKDF (reference sequence). CDR3 length equals 13 residues. V lost 8 bases and J 2 bases, leaving 9 bases between the germline ends. CDR3 nucleotides: TGTGCCACCGCGGGCGTAAACACCGGGGAGCTGTTTTTT. It specifies CATAGVNTGELFF.

The V call is TRBV6-5, the J call TRBJ1-1; 11 nucleotides match TRBD1. The trim removed 4 bases at V and 2 bases at J, leaving 3 bases unmatched. The CDR3 totals 15 residues. Germline V gives CDR1 MNHEY, CDR2 SVGAGI. The CDR3 reads CASSSGTGGNTEAFF. CDR3 DNA sequence: TGTGCCAGCAGTTCTGGGACAGGGGGAAACACTGAAGCTTTCTTT.

The rearrangement uses TRBV7-9 and TRBJ1-3, with D tentatively TRBD1 (5 bases). CDR1 SEHNR and CDR2 FQNEAQ come from the germline V gene (reference sequence). Between the trimmed V and J ends, which lost 6 bases and 0 bases, there was a span of 12 bases. This CDR3 region has 15 residues. This chain's CDR3 is CASSPQEYSGNTIYF. The CDR3 coding sequence is TGTGCCAGCAGTCCACAGGAATACTCTGGAAACACCATATATTTT.

V gene TRBV12-3 or TRBV12-4 combines with J gene TRBJ1-2; D gene ambiguous. The CDR3 runs 12 residues. V was cut by 8 bases and J by 3 bases, with 10 bases left in between. CDR3 loop: CASYLLHYGYTF. The CDR3, as DNA: TGTGCCAGCTACCTCTTGCACTATGGCTACACCTTC.

Only a few counts were recorded for this clone. The chain couples TRBV5-4 to TRBJ2-7, with 7 bases aligning to TRBD1. CDR3 length: 11 amino acids. Per germline, CDR1 SGHNT and CDR2 YYREEE (reference sequence). The CDR3 nucleotides are TGTGCTACGCACACAGGGGAGGAGCAGTACTTC. This codes for CATHTGEEQYF. Filled out from reference TRBV5-4 and TRBJ2-7, the complete variable domain reads ETGVTQSPTHLIKTRGQQVTLRCSSQSGHNTVSWYQQALGQGPQFIFQYYREEENGRGNFPPRFSGLQFPNYSSELNVNALELDDSALYLCATHTGEEQYFGPGTRLTVT.

The chain carries TRBV5-1 and TRBJ1-1; D unresolved. V lost 4 bases to trimming and J lost 1 base, with 14 bases between them. Germline lookup yields CDR1 SGHRS and CDR2 YFSETQ. This CDR3 contains 15 residues. The CDR3 coding sequence is TGCGCCAGCAGCCTGACCCAGGTCCCGAACACTGAAGCTTTCTTT. It translates to CASSLTQVPNTEAFF.